This is a list of T cell receptor beta chains from one sample in a study of cytomegalovirus exposure and HLA in healthy donors. Only in-frame clones appear in the TCRdb table, and some are missing; sequencing was by immunoSEQ multiplex PCR. The table has approximately 260,000 clones, approximately 84% seen once; the top ten hold more than 1.5%. Sequences were obtained from PBMCs. All receptors come from a woman aged 40 to 49 in good health and CMV-seropositive. Both conserved end residues are part of each CDR3. D genes are given only for firm matches. Expanded clones get a size class; other rows say once, few or many, or leave the size out.

cdr3_length: 14; v_call: TRBV11-2; clone_size: NA; d_call: TRBD2; j_call: TRBJ2-1; cdr3_aa: CASSLGGRDNEQFF; cdr3_nt: TGTGCCAGCAGCTTAGGAGGGAGGGACAATGAGCAGTTCTTC
cdr3_length: 15; v_call: TRBV6-1; clone_size: once; d_call: TRBD2; j_call: TRBJ2-1; cdr3_aa: CASTMGLAGYNEQFF; cdr3_nt: TGTGCCAGCACCATGGGACTAGCGGGATACAATGAGCAGTTCTTC
cdr3_length: 15; v_call: TRBV2; clone_size: NA; d_call: TRBD1; j_call: TRBJ2-6; cdr3_aa: CASSNDRAGANVLTF; cdr3_nt: TGTGCCAGCAGTAACGACAGGGCTGGGGCCAACGTCCTGACTTTC
cdr3_length: 13; v_call: TRBV5-1; clone_size: NA; d_call: TRBD2; j_call: TRBJ2-7; cdr3_aa: CASSISGSVEQYF; cdr3_nt: TGCGCCAGCAGTATAAGCGGGAGTGTCGAGCAGTACTTC
cdr3_length: 14; v_call: TRBV30; clone_size: NA; d_call: TRBD2; j_call: TRBJ2-1; cdr3_aa: CAWSHGLAGNEQFF; cdr3_nt: TGTGCCTGGAGTCACGGACTAGCGGGAAATGAGCAGTTCTTC
cdr3_length: 16; v_call: TRBV4-1; clone_size: NA; d_call: TRBD2; j_call: TRBJ2-3; cdr3_aa: CASSQDLAGITDTQYF; cdr3_nt: TGCGCCAGCAGCCAAGATCTAGCGGGGATCACAGATACGCAGTATTTT
cdr3_length: 15; v_call: TRBV7-9; clone_size: few; d_call: NA; j_call: TRBJ1-5; cdr3_aa: CASSLVGGDNQPQHF; cdr3_nt: TGTGCCAGCAGCTTGGTTGGAGGGGACAATCAGCCCCAGCATTTT
cdr3_length: 15; v_call: TRBV25-1; clone_size: NA; d_call: NA; j_call: TRBJ1-4; cdr3_aa: CASSEYGKGNEKLFF; cdr3_nt: TGTGCCAGCAGTGAATACGGGAAGGGTAATGAAAAACTGTTTTTT
cdr3_length: 15; v_call: TRBV7-2; clone_size: NA; d_call: TRBD2; j_call: TRBJ2-7; cdr3_aa: CASSLAGLAGYEQYF; cdr3_nt: TGTGCCAGCAGCTTAGCGGGACTAGCGGGTTACGAGCAGTACTTC
cdr3_length: 15; v_call: TRBV7-9; clone_size: NA; d_call: NA; j_call: TRBJ1-5; cdr3_aa: CASSLEGAGWEPQHF; cdr3_nt: TGTGCCAGCAGCTTAGAAGGGGCAGGGTGGGAGCCCCAGCATTTT
cdr3_length: 13; v_call: TRBV5-4; clone_size: NA; d_call: TRBD1; j_call: TRBJ2-1; cdr3_aa: CASSLGQHNEQFF; cdr3_nt: TGTGCCAGCAGCCTGGGACAGCACAATGAGCAGTTCTTC
cdr3_length: 15; v_call: TRBV2; clone_size: NA; d_call: TRBD1; j_call: TRBJ1-5; cdr3_aa: CASRPDRVGNQPQHF; cdr3_nt: TGTGCCAGCAGACCCGACAGGGTGGGCAATCAGCCCCAGCATTTT
cdr3_length: 15; v_call: TRBV5-1; clone_size: NA; d_call: TRBD2; j_call: TRBJ2-1; cdr3_aa: CASQPTSGRVDEQFF; cdr3_nt: TGCGCCAGCCAACCGACTAGCGGGAGGGTGGATGAGCAGTTCTTC
cdr3_length: 14; v_call: TRBV6-1; clone_size: NA; d_call: NA; j_call: TRBJ1-6; cdr3_aa: CASSRVAFSEPLHF; cdr3_nt: TGTGCCAGCAGTCGGGTGGCCTTTAGTGAACCCCTCCACTTT
cdr3_length: 16; v_call: TRBV4-2; clone_size: NA; d_call: NA; j_call: TRBJ1-3; cdr3_aa: CASSQLSGFSGNTIYF; cdr3_nt: TGTGCCAGCAGCCAACTATCAGGGTTTTCTGGAAACACCATATATTTT
cdr3_length: 12; v_call: TRBV10-3; clone_size: NA; d_call: TRBD1; j_call: TRBJ1-6; cdr3_aa: CATGQGDSPLHF; cdr3_nt: TGTGCCACGGGACAGGGAGATTCACCCCTCCACTTT
cdr3_length: 14; v_call: TRBV6-5; clone_size: NA; d_call: NA; j_call: TRBJ1-2; cdr3_aa: CASSYSAPSYGYTF; cdr3_nt: TGTGCCAGCAGTTACTCGGCACCTTCCTATGGCTACACCTTC
cdr3_length: 15; v_call: TRBV28; clone_size: NA; d_call: TRBD2; j_call: TRBJ2-5; cdr3_aa: CASRTTGTTKETQYF; cdr3_nt: TGTGCCAGCAGAACCACCGGGACTACGAAAGAGACCCAGTACTTC
cdr3_length: 14; v_call: TRBV5-6; clone_size: NA; d_call: NA; j_call: TRBJ2-3; cdr3_aa: CASSPGPDRDTQYF; cdr3_nt: TGTGCCAGCAGCCCAGGACCTGACAGGGATACGCAGTATTTT
cdr3_length: 18; v_call: TRBV7-8; clone_size: NA; d_call: NA; j_call: TRBJ1-5; cdr3_aa: CASSLGRAATLPNQPQHF; cdr3_nt: TGTGCCAGCAGCTTAGGGAGGGCAGCGACTTTGCCCAATCAGCCCCAGCATTTT
cdr3_length: 17; v_call: TRBV9; clone_size: NA; d_call: TRBD2; j_call: TRBJ2-1; cdr3_aa: CASSVVASGSGYNEQFF; cdr3_nt: TGTGCCAGCAGCGTAGTGGCTAGCGGGAGTGGGTACAATGAGCAGTTCTTC
cdr3_length: 13; v_call: TRBV30; clone_size: few; d_call: NA; j_call: TRBJ2-5; cdr3_aa: CAWSVPGGETQYF; cdr3_nt: TGTGCCTGGAGTGTGCCAGGGGGGGAGACCCAGTACTTC
cdr3_length: 17; v_call: TRBV7-2; clone_size: few; d_call: TRBD1; j_call: TRBJ2-2; cdr3_aa: CASSFQGTGLNTGELFF; cdr3_nt: TGTGCCAGCAGCTTCCAAGGGACAGGTCTGAACACCGGGGAGCTGTTTTTT
cdr3_length: 13; v_call: TRBV28; clone_size: NA; d_call: NA; j_call: TRBJ1-2; cdr3_aa: CASTAAVGYGYTF; cdr3_nt: TGTGCCAGCACGGCCGCGGTCGGCTATGGCTACACCTTC
cdr3_length: 13; v_call: TRBV6-5; clone_size: NA; d_call: NA; j_call: TRBJ2-1; cdr3_aa: CASSRSSYNEQFF; cdr3_nt: TGTGCCAGCAGCCGGTCCTCCTACAATGAGCAGTTCTTC
cdr3_length: 17; v_call: TRBV7-6; clone_size: NA; d_call: TRBD2; j_call: TRBJ2-2; cdr3_aa: CASSLARTSGNTGELFF; cdr3_nt: TGTGCCAGCAGCTTAGCCCGGACTAGCGGAAACACCGGGGAGCTGTTTTTT
cdr3_length: 15; v_call: TRBV11-1; clone_size: NA; d_call: NA; j_call: TRBJ2-1; cdr3_aa: CASSLGGLFYNEQFF; cdr3_nt: TGTGCCAGCAGCTTAGGTGGACTCTTCTACAATGAGCAGTTCTTC
cdr3_length: 16; v_call: TRBV21-1; clone_size: NA; d_call: NA; j_call: TRBJ1-1; cdr3_aa: CASSKRFRTLNTEAFF; cdr3_nt: TGTGCCAGCAGCAAAAGGTTTCGGACATTGAACACTGAAGCTTTCTTT
cdr3_length: 14; v_call: TRBV4-3; clone_size: NA; d_call: TRBD2; j_call: TRBJ2-3; cdr3_aa: CASSPAGDTDTQYF; cdr3_nt: TGCGCCAGCAGCCCCGCGGGGGACACAGATACGCAGTATTTT
cdr3_length: 14; v_call: TRBV4-3; clone_size: NA; d_call: NA; j_call: TRBJ1-2; cdr3_aa: CASSQDFYMKGYTF; cdr3_nt: TGCGCCAGCAGCCAAGATTTTTACATGAAGGGCTACACCTTC
cdr3_length: 15; v_call: TRBV30; clone_size: NA; d_call: TRBD2; j_call: TRBJ2-1; cdr3_aa: CAWALGTTSYNEQFF; cdr3_nt: TGTGCCTGGGCCCTCGGGACTACCTCCTACAATGAGCAGTTCTTC
cdr3_length: 14; v_call: TRBV5-1; clone_size: NA; d_call: NA; j_call: TRBJ2-2; cdr3_aa: CDSSLTGEGGELFF; cdr3_nt: TGCGACAGCAGCCTGACAGGGGAGGGCGGGGAGCTGTTTTTT
cdr3_length: 15; v_call: TRBV6-1; clone_size: NA; d_call: NA; j_call: TRBJ2-4; cdr3_aa: CASSGTDLAKNIQYF; cdr3_nt: TGTGCCAGCAGTGGGACAGACCTAGCCAAAAACATTCAGTACTTC
cdr3_length: 14; v_call: TRBV5-4; clone_size: NA; d_call: TRBD1; j_call: TRBJ1-1; cdr3_aa: CASSYRGWDTEAFF; cdr3_nt: TGTGCCAGCAGCTACAGGGGCTGGGACACTGAAGCTTTCTTT
cdr3_length: 15; v_call: TRBV5-1; clone_size: NA; d_call: NA; j_call: TRBJ1-2; cdr3_aa: CASSPDSSLNYGYTF; cdr3_nt: TGCGCCAGCAGCCCGGACTCGAGTTTGAACTATGGCTACACCTTC
cdr3_length: 14; v_call: TRBV5-1; clone_size: NA; d_call: NA; j_call: TRBJ1-5; cdr3_aa: CASSLGDKNQPQHF; cdr3_nt: TGCGCCAGCAGCTTGGGTGACAAGAATCAGCCCCAGCATTTT
cdr3_length: 13; v_call: TRBV7-3; clone_size: NA; d_call: NA; j_call: TRBJ2-1; cdr3_aa: CASSSDGNNEQFF; cdr3_nt: TGTGCCAGCAGCTCAGACGGGAACAATGAGCAGTTCTTC
cdr3_length: 15; v_call: TRBV6-1; clone_size: NA; d_call: NA; j_call: TRBJ1-5; cdr3_aa: CASRLGTASNQPQHF; cdr3_nt: TGTGCCAGCAGGCTCGGGACTGCTAGCAATCAGCCCCAGCATTTT
cdr3_length: 19; v_call: TRBV19; clone_size: NA; d_call: TRBD1; j_call: TRBJ2-2; cdr3_aa: CASSTPGQDFRVRVGELFF; cdr3_nt: TGTGCCAGTAGTACTCCGGGACAGGATTTTAGAGTTCGGGTCGGGGAGCTGTTTTTT
cdr3_length: 13; v_call: TRBV30; clone_size: NA; d_call: NA; j_call: TRBJ2-1; cdr3_aa: CAWMGGLLVGQFF; cdr3_nt: TGTGCCTGGATGGGGGGGCTACTAGTTGGGCAGTTCTTC
cdr3_length: 14; v_call: TRBV6-5; clone_size: NA; d_call: NA; j_call: TRBJ2-3; cdr3_aa: CASRVFWPTDTQYF; cdr3_nt: NA
cdr3_length: 15; v_call: TRBV9; clone_size: NA; d_call: TRBD2; j_call: TRBJ2-3; cdr3_aa: CASSVEAGLSDTQYF; cdr3_nt: TGTGCCAGCAGCGTGGAAGCGGGACTCTCAGATACGCAGTATTTT
cdr3_length: 14; v_call: TRBV7-2; clone_size: few; d_call: NA; j_call: TRBJ2-7; cdr3_aa: CASRDNSASYEQYF; cdr3_nt: TGTGCCAGCAGGGACAACTCAGCCTCCTACGAGCAGTACTTC
cdr3_length: 15; v_call: TRBV4-1; clone_size: NA; d_call: TRBD1; j_call: TRBJ1-1; cdr3_aa: CASSQGGQGSTEAFF; cdr3_nt: TGCGCCAGCAGCCAAGGGGGACAGGGATCCACTGAAGCTTTCTTT
cdr3_length: 15; v_call: TRBV27; clone_size: NA; d_call: NA; j_call: TRBJ2-6; cdr3_aa: CASSWARSGANVLTF; cdr3_nt: TGTGCCAGCAGCTGGGCCCGCTCTGGGGCCAACGTCCTGACTTTC
cdr3_length: 14; v_call: TRBV27; clone_size: NA; d_call: NA; j_call: TRBJ1-2; cdr3_aa: CASSLSFPYYGYTF; cdr3_nt: TGTGCCAGCAGTTTATCGTTTCCCTACTATGGCTACACCTTC
cdr3_length: 16; v_call: TRBV19; clone_size: NA; d_call: TRBD2; j_call: TRBJ2-7; cdr3_aa: CASSIELAGVLNEQYF; cdr3_nt: TGTGCCAGTAGTATCGAACTAGCGGGAGTATTGAACGAGCAGTACTTC
cdr3_length: 16; v_call: TRBV4-3; clone_size: NA; d_call: TRBD2; j_call: TRBJ2-2; cdr3_aa: CASSQLSGRPSGELFF; cdr3_nt: TGCGCCAGCAGCCAACTTAGCGGGAGGCCCTCCGGGGAGCTGTTTTTT
cdr3_length: 15; v_call: TRBV19; clone_size: NA; d_call: TRBD1; j_call: TRBJ2-7; cdr3_aa: CASSITGTGEYEQYF; cdr3_nt: TGTGCCAGTAGTATCACCGGGACAGGGGAGTACGAGCAGTACTTC
cdr3_length: 15; v_call: TRBV7-2; clone_size: NA; d_call: TRBD2; j_call: TRBJ2-7; cdr3_aa: CASSLGGGSGYEQYF; cdr3_nt: TGTGCCAGCAGCTTAGGGGGCGGGAGTGGATACGAGCAGTACTTC
cdr3_length: 15; v_call: TRBV27; clone_size: NA; d_call: TRBD1; j_call: TRBJ2-7; cdr3_aa: CASHPEGRGPYEQYF; cdr3_nt: TGTGCCAGCCACCCAGAGGGCAGGGGGCCCTACGAGCAGTACTTC
cdr3_length: 14; v_call: TRBV6-4; clone_size: NA; d_call: NA; j_call: TRBJ2-1; cdr3_aa: CASSDGSSYNEQFF; cdr3_nt: TGTGCCAGCAGTGACGGCAGTTCCTACAATGAGCAGTTCTTC
cdr3_length: 16; v_call: TRBV29-1; clone_size: NA; d_call: TRBD1; j_call: TRBJ1-3; cdr3_aa: CSVETGQGATGNTIYF; cdr3_nt: TGCAGCGTTGAAACCGGACAGGGGGCGACTGGAAACACCATATATTTT
cdr3_length: 14; v_call: TRBV28; clone_size: NA; d_call: TRBD1; j_call: TRBJ2-2; cdr3_aa: CASSATQGAGELFF; cdr3_nt: TGTGCCAGCAGTGCAACCCAGGGGGCCGGGGAGCTGTTTTTT
cdr3_length: 16; v_call: TRBV2; clone_size: NA; d_call: TRBD2; j_call: TRBJ2-2; cdr3_aa: CASTLKGSGTSGELFF; cdr3_nt: TGTGCCAGCACCCTGAAGGGGAGCGGGACTTCCGGGGAGCTGTTTTTT
cdr3_length: 14; v_call: TRBV19; clone_size: NA; d_call: NA; j_call: TRBJ2-1; cdr3_aa: CASSIDLGAIEQFF; cdr3_nt: TGTGCCAGTAGTATAGATCTAGGGGCAATTGAGCAGTTCTTC